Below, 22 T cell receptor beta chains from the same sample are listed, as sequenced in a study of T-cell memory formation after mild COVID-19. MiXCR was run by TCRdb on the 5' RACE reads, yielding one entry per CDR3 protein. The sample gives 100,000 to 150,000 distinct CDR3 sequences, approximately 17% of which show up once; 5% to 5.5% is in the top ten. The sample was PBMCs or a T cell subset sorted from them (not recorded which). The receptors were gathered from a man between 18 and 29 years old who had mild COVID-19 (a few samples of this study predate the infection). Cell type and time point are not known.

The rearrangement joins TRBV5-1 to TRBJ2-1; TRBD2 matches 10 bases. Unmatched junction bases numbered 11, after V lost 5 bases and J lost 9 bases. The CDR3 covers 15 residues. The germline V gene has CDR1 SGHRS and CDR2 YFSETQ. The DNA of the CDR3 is TGCGCCAGCAGGTCCGCTAGCGGGGGTGTCGGTGAGCAGTTCTTC. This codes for CASRSASGGVGEQFF.

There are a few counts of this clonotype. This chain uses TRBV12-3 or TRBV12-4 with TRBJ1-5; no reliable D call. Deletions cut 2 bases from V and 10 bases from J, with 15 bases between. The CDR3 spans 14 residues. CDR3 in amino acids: CASSLTLNGTPQHF. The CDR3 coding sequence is TGTGCCAGCAGTTTAACCCTGAACGGAACCCCCCAGCATTTT.

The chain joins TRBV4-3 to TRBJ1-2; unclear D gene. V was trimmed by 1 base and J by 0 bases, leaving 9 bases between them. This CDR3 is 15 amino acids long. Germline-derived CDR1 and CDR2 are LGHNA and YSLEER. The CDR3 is CASSQVHGSNYGYTF. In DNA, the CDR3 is TGCGCCAGCAGCCAAGTTCACGGCTCTAACTATGGCTACACCTTC.

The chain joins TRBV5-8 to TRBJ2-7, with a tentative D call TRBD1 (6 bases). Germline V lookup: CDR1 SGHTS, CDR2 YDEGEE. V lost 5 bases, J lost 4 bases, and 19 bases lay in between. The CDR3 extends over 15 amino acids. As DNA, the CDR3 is TGTGCCAGCAGACCAGGGGTCGGGGCTTTGTACGAGCAGTACTTC. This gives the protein CASRPGVGALYEQYF. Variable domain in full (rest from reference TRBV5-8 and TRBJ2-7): EAGVTQSPTHLIKTRGQQATLRCSPISGHTSVYWYQQALGLGLQFLLWYDEGEERNRGNFPPRFSGRQFPNYSSELNVNALELEDSALYLCASRPGVGALYEQYFGPGTRLTVT.

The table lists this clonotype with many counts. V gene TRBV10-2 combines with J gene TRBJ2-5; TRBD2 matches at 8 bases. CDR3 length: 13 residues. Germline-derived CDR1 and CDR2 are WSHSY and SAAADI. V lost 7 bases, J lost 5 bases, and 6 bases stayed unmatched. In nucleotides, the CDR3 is TGCGCCAGCAAAGTCGGGGGGGCGGAGACCCAGTACTTC. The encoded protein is CASKVGGAETQYF.

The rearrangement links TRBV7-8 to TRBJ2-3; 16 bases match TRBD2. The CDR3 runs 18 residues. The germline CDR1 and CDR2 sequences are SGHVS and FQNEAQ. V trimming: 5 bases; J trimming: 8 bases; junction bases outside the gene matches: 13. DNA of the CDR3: TGTGCCAGCAGCCTAGGGACTAGCGGGGGGGCCAATCGTATTACGCAGTATTTT. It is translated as CASSLGTSGGANRITQYF.

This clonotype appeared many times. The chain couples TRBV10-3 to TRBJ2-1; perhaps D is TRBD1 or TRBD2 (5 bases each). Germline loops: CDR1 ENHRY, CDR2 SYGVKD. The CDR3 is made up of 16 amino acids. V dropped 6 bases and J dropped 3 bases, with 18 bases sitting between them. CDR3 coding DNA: TGTGCCATCAGCAGCCGGGGCCGCTCCCTCTACAATGAGCAGTTCTTC. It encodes CAISSRGRSLYNEQFF.

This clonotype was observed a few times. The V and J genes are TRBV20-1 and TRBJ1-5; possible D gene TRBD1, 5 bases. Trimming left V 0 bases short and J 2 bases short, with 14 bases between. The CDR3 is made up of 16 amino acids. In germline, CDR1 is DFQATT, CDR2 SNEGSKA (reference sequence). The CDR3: CSARDSSRGRNQPQHF. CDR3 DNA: TGCAGTGCTAGAGATAGTTCCCGGGGCCGCAATCAGCCCCAGCATTTT.

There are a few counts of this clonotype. The CDR3 reads CASSPYFRAEAFF. Here the CDR3 DNA reads TGTGCCAGCTCCCCTTATTTCAGGGCTGAAGCTTTCTTT. The chain joins TRBV18 to TRBJ1-1; D perhaps matches TRBD1 (5 bases). Trimming removed 6 bases from V and 6 bases from J, with 14 bases in between. CDR3 size: 13 residues. Germline assignment: CDR1 KGHSH and CDR2 LQKENI.

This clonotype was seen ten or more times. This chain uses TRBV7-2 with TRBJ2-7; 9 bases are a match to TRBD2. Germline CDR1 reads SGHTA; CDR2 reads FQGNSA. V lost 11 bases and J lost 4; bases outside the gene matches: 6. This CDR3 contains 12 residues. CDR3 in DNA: TGTGCCTTCGGGACTAGCTGTTACGAGCAGTACGTC. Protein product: CAFGTSCYEQYV.

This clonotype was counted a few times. For the CDR3, the DNA is TGCAGTGCTAGACGACCTCGACAGGGAGGAGAGACCCAGTACTTC. Its translation: CSARRPRQGGETQYF. This chain links TRBV20-1 with TRBJ2-5; weak D call: TRBD1 (7 bases). Trimming shortened V by 2 bases and J by 4 bases, and 17 bases separated the two germline ends. The V gene's germline CDR1 is DFQATT and CDR2 SNEGSKA (reference sequence). The CDR3 loop spans 15 amino acids.

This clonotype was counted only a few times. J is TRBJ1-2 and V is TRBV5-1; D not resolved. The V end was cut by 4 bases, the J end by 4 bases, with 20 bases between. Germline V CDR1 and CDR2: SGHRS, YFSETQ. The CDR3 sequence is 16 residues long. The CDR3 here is CASSPRAGAPSYGYTF. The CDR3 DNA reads TGCGCCAGCAGCCCGAGAGCAGGTGCCCCTTCCTATGGCTACACCTTC.

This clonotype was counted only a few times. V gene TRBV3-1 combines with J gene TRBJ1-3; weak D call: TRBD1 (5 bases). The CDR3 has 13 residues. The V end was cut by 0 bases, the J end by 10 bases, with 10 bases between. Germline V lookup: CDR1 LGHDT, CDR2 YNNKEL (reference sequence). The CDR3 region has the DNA TGTGCCAGCAGCCAAGAAGGGGCCGGGACCATATATTTT. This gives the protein CASSQEGAGTIYF.

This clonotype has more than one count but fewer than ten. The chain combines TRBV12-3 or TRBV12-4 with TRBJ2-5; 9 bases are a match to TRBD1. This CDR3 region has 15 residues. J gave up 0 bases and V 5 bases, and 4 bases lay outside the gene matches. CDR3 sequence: CASSPGTGYQETQYF. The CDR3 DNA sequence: TGTGCCAGCAGTCCCGGGACAGGGTACCAAGAGACCCAGTACTTC.

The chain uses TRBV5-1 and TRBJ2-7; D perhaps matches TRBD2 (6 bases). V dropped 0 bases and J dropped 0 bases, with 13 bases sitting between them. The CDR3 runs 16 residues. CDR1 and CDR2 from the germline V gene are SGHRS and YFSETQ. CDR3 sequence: CASSLEPGLHSYEQYF. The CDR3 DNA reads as TGCGCCAGCAGCTTGGAACCGGGACTCCACTCCTACGAGCAGTACTTC.

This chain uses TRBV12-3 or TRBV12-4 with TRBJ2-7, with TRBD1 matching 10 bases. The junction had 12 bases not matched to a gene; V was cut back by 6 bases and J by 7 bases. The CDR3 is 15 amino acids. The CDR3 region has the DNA TGTGCCAGCAGCATACCGGGACAGGGGAGGCGGGAGCAGTACTTC. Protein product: CASSIPGQGRREQYF.

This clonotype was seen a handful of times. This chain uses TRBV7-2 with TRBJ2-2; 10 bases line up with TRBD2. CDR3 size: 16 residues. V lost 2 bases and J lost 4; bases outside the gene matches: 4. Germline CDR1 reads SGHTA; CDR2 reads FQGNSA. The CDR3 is CASSLLAGATTGELFF. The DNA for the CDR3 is TGTGCCAGCAGCTTACTAGCGGGGGCAACCACCGGGGAGCTGTTTTTT.

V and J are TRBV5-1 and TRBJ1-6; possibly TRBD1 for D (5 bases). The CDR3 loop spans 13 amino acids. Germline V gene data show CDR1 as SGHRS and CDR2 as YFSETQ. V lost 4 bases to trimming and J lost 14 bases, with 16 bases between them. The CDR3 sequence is CASSLGQPGALHF. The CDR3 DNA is TGCGCCAGCAGCCTCGGGCAGCCGGGGGCCCTCCACTTT.

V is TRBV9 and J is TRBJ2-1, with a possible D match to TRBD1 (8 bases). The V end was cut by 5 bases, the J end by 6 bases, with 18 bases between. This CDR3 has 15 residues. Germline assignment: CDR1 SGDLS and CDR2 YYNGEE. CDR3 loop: CASSDDRGGVNEQFF. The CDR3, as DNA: TGTGCCAGCAGTGATGACAGGGGAGGGGTCAATGAGCAGTTCTTC.

The CDR3 sequence is CATSRNGQGRMGNIQYF. The CDR3 region has the DNA TGTGCCACCAGCAGAAATGGACAGGGCCGTATGGGGAACATTCAGTACTTC. V gene TRBV15 combines with J gene TRBJ2-4; 8 bases are a match to TRBD1. Losses at the gene ends were 2 bases for V and 7 bases for J; bases not matched to a gene: 13. Looked up from germline, CDR1 is LNHNV and CDR2 is YYDKDF (reference sequence). The CDR3 is 17 residues long.

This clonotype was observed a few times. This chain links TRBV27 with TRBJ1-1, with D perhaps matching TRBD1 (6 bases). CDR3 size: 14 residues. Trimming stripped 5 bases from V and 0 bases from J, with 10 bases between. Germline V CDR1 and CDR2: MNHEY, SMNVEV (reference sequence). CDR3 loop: CASSRGHLNTEAFF. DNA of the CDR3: TGTGCCAGCAGTCGGGGACATCTGAACACTGAAGCTTTCTTT.

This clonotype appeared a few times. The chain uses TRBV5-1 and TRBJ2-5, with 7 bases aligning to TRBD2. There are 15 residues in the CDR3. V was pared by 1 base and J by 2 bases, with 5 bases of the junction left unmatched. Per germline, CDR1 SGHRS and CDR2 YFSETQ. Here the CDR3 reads CASSLNVGGQETQYF. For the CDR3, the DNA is TGCGCCAGCAGCTTGAATGTCGGGGGGCAAGAGACCCAGTACTTC. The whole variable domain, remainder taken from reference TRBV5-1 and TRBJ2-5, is KAGVTQTPRYLIKTRGQQVTLSCSPISGHRSVSWYQQTPGQGLQFLFEYFSETQRNKGNFPGRFSGRQFSNSRSEMNVSTLELGDSALYLCASSLNVGGQETQYFGPGTRLLVL.